The next 11 T cell receptor beta chains were all read from a single sample in a study of T-cell reconstitution after alpha-beta-depleted transplantation in children. Unique molecular identifiers featured in how the TCRbeta library was prepared. TCRdb used MiXCR to reprocess the PCR reads, holding one entry per CDR3 protein. Of 500,000 or so distinct CDR3 sequences in the sample, 32% were seen once. Here the sequenced sample was PBMCs from the stem cell graft donor, taken from the stem cell graft. The source is a human donor who donated a stem cell graft to a child with aplastic anemia.

The table lists this clonotype with a count of one. The rearrangement uses TRBV4-3 and TRBJ2-1, with 7 bases fitting TRBD2. Germline V gene lookup returns CDR1 LGHNA and CDR2 YSLEER. Losses at the gene ends were 0 bases for V and 2 bases for J; bases not matched to a gene: 4. The CDR3 totals 16 residues. This chain's CDR3 is CASSQDSGGAYNEQFF. The CDR3 DNA follows: TGCGCCAGCAGCCAAGATTCGGGAGGCGCCTACAATGAGCAGTTCTTC.

The CDR3 nucleotides read TGTGCCAGCAGCTTCCGGGACAGAGGTGAAAAACTGTTTTTT. It translates to CASSFRDRGEKLFF. The chain uses TRBV7-2 and TRBJ1-4; 7 bases agree with TRBD1. Germline V gene data show CDR1 as SGHTA and CDR2 as FQGNSA. The CDR3 is 14 amino acids. The V gene end was trimmed by 3 bases and the J gene end by 7 bases; junction bases not matched to a gene: 5.

The chain combines TRBV20-1 with TRBJ2-7; TRBD2 agrees at 7 bases. Germline CDR1 is DFQATT and CDR2 is SNEGSKA (reference sequence). J gave up 2 bases and V 4 bases, and 14 bases lay outside the gene matches. This CDR3 has 16 residues. The CDR3 bases are TGCAGTGCTACCCGTCCAGCGGGATTTTCAGCCTACGAGCAGTACTTC. As protein: CSATRPAGFSAYEQYF.

The genes are TRBV5-6 and TRBJ2-7, with TRBD2 identical over 13 bases. Germline CDR1 SGHDT, CDR2 YYEEEE. V shed 4 bases and J 7 bases; nucleotides not matched to a gene: 14. The CDR3 consists of 17 residues. This CDR3 reads CASSGGLAGKTRGEQYF. The CDR3 coding sequence is TGTGCCAGCAGCGGGGGACTAGCGGGAAAAACCCGAGGGGAGCAGTACTTC.

The V gene is TRBV6-4, the J gene TRBJ2-2; TRBD2 matches at 9 bases. The CDR3 covers 18 residues. V lost 0 bases, J lost 6 bases, and 11 bases stayed unmatched. In germline, CDR1 is MRHNA, CDR2 SNTAGT. CDR3 nucleotides: TGTGCCAGCAGTGACTCGATAGCGGGACTAGCCTCGCCCGGGGAGCTGTTTTTT. The encoded protein is CASSDSIAGLASPGELFF.

This clonotype appeared a few times. CDR3 nucleotides: TGTGCCGTCCGGGCAGGAAGCACAGATACGCAGTATTTT. It is translated as CAVRAGSTDTQYF. V and J are TRBV6-1 and TRBJ2-3, with D hard to call. The CDR3 loop spans 13 amino acids. Germline CDR1 reads MNHNS; CDR2 reads SASEGT. The V gene lost 11 bases and the J gene lost 0 bases, with 12 bases spanning the gap.

V gene TRBV12-3 or TRBV12-4 combines with J gene TRBJ2-3, with 8 positions matching TRBD2. Trimming removed 3 bases from V and 5 bases from J; junction bases left unmatched: 7. The CDR3 consists of 15 residues. As DNA, the CDR3 is TGTGCCAGCAGTTTGGGGGGACTAGGGGGAGATACGCAGTATTTT. Its protein is CASSLGGLGGDTQYF.

This clonotype showed up just a few times. The gene calls are TRBV6-2 or TRBV6-3 and TRBJ1-1, with D perhaps TRBD1 (5 bases). V was clipped by 8 bases and J by 1 base, with 11 bases between them. The germline V gene encodes CDR1 MNHEY and CDR2 SVGEGT. CDR3 length: 13 amino acids. The CDR3 nucleotides read TGTGCCAGCCGGGGGAATTGGAACACTGAAGCTTTCTTT. It is translated as CASRGNWNTEAFF.

The chain uses TRBV28 and TRBJ2-3, with D possibly being TRBD2 (6 bases). This CDR3 is 14 amino acids long. The V end was cut by 6 bases, the J end by 4 bases, with 14 bases between. Germline CDR1 MDHEN, CDR2 SYDVKM. CDR3 DNA: TGTGCCAGCAGCCCGACTAGTTTGCCAGATACGCAGTATTTT. The encoded protein is CASSPTSLPDTQYF.

The CDR3 DNA sequence: TGTGCCAGCAGCTTGGACAGGGGGCAAAATCAGCCCCAGCATTTT. Amino acids: CASSLDRGQNQPQHF. The chain is built from TRBV7-9 and TRBJ1-5; 11 bases fit TRBD1. The CDR3 consists of 15 residues. V trimming: 3 bases; J trimming: 4 bases; junction bases outside the gene matches: 2. Germline V gives CDR1 SEHNR, CDR2 FQNEAQ (reference sequence).

This clonotype was counted only a few times. The chain recombines TRBV7-9 with TRBJ1-6; D call uncertain. Germline CDR1 and CDR2: SEHNR and FQNEAQ (reference sequence). The CDR3 runs 14 residues. V gave up 1 base and J gave up 9 bases, with 10 bases separating them. The CDR3 nucleotides read TGTGCCAGCAGCTTAGGACATATCACTTCACCCCTCCACTTT. Its protein product is CASSLGHITSPLHF.